The 8 T cell receptor beta chains below come from one sample, sequenced in a study of Graves' ophthalmopathy and Graves' hyperthyroidism. Researchers took RNA transcripts and amplified TCR beta CDR3 regions from them. Second-round multiplex PCR followed a first-round RT-PCR using HTBI primers. In TCRdb, the multiplex PCR reads were re-called with MiXCR into one record per CDR3 protein. The profile shows 340,000 or so distinct CDR3 sequences, 15% to 20% of them singletons. Sequenced material: peripheral blood. The origin of the receptors is an adult man with Graves' ophthalmopathy.

The chain is built from TRBV4-1 and TRBJ2-5; 8 bases are shared with TRBD1. The J segment lost 5 bases and the V segment lost 3 bases, leaving 5 bases of the junction unmatched. CDR1 is MGHRA and CDR2 is YSYEKL in the germline V gene. The CDR3 has 14 residues. CDR3 DNA sequence: TGCGCCAGCAGCCAGGACAGGGCGGTCGAGACCCAGTACTTC. Encoded protein: CASSQDRAVETQYF.

This clonotype was picked up many times. One end of the junction varies from germline; a read error may be responsible. J is TRBJ1-1 and V is TRBV7-8; D is ambiguous. In germline, CDR1 is SGHVS, CDR2 FQNEAQ. This CDR3 contains 13 residues. The DNA of the CDR3 is TGTGCCAGCACCCTTGATCGTAACACTGAAGCTCTCTTT. Translation: CASTLDRNTEALF. The variable domain in full, with the rest retrieved from reference TRBV7-8 and TRBJ1-1, is GAGVSQSPRYKVAKRGQDVALRCDPISGHVSLFWYQQALGQGPEFLTYFQNEAQLDKSGLPSDRFFAERPEGSVSTLKIQRTQQEDSAVYLCASTLDRNTEALFGQGTRLTVV.

In its sample, this clonotype was seen many times. The chain has TRBV30 and TRBJ1-5; D remains unclear. Germline-derived CDR1 and CDR2 are GTSNPN and SVGIG (reference sequence). Trimming removed 4 bases from V and 5 bases from J, with 9 bases in between. This CDR3 has 12 residues. In DNA, the CDR3 is TGTGCCTGGACTACCCTTGATCAGCCCCAGCATTTT. The encoded protein is CAWTTLDQPQHF.

This clonotype occurred a few times. A much bigger clone sits one base away, suggesting this may be a read error. The CDR3 region is CASRGLAGRETQYF. The CDR3 region has the DNA TGTGCCAGCAGGGGACTAGCGGGACGAGAGACCCAGTACTTC. The chain combines TRBV28 with TRBJ2-5; TRBD2 aligns across 13 bases. V shed 6 bases, J shed 4 bases, and the junction held 2 bases outside the gene matches. The germline V gene has CDR1 MDHEN and CDR2 SYDVKM. The CDR3 has 14 residues.

In this sample, this clonotype turned up once. The rearrangement uses TRBV19 and TRBJ1-5; the match to TRBD1 covers 10 bases. Germline loops: CDR1 LNHDA, CDR2 SQIVND (reference sequence). The CDR3 length is 14 residues. J was trimmed by 9 bases and V by 3 bases; bases with no gene match: 5. For the CDR3, the DNA is TGTGCCAGTAGTATTGGGACAGGGGATGGGCCCCAGCATTTT. Protein: CASSIGTGDGPQHF.

This clonotype has ten or more counts. V gene TRBV6-5 combines with J gene TRBJ1-2; D remains ambiguous. CDR1 is MNHEY, CDR2 SVGAGI, per germline. The CDR3 has 12 residues. Between the trimmed V and J ends, which lost 0 bases and 8 bases, there was a span of 7 bases. CDR3 protein: CASSYSPRGYTF. As DNA, the CDR3 is TGTGCCAGCAGTTACTCCCCTCGGGGCTACACCTTC.

This clonotype has at least ten counts. V and J are TRBV6-1 and TRBJ2-5, with D possibly matching TRBD2 (5 bases). The ends were cut back, 6 bases at V and 0 bases at J, with 14 bases in the middle. The CDR3 length is 15 residues. Germline values: CDR1 MNHNS, CDR2 SASEGT. The chain's CDR3 is CASSDQGGYQETQYF. Written as DNA, the CDR3 is TGTGCCAGCAGCGACCAAGGCGGGTACCAAGAGACCCAGTACTTC.

This clonotype was found many times. The chain recombines TRBV11-2 with TRBJ2-2; no reliable D call. This CDR3 is built from 13 residues. Trimming shortened V by 9 bases and J by 2 bases, and 10 bases separated the two germline ends. Germline V gene data show CDR1 as SGHAT and CDR2 as FQNNGV. CDR3 coding DNA: TGTGCCAGTAGAAAACTCAACACCGGGGAGCTGTTTTTT. Encoded protein: CASRKLNTGELFF. The full variable domain, with the rest looked up from reference TRBV11-2 and TRBJ2-2, is EAGVAQSPRYKIIEKRQSVAFWCNPISGHATLYWYQQILGQGPKLLIQFQNNGVVDDSQLPKDRFSAERLKGVDSTLKIQPAKLEDSAVYLCASRKLNTGELFFGEGSRLTVL.